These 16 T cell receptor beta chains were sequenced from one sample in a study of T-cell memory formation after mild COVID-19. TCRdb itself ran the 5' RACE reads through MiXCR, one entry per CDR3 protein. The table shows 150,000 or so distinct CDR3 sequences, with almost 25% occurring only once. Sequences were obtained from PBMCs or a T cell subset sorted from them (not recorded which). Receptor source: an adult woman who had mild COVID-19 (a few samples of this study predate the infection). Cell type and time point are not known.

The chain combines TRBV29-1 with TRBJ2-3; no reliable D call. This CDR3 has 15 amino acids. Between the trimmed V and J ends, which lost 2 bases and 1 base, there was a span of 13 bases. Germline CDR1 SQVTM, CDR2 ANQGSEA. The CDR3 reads CSVERPALGTDTQYF. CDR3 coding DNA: TGCAGCGTTGAACGGCCAGCTCTGGGCACAGATACGCAGTATTTT.

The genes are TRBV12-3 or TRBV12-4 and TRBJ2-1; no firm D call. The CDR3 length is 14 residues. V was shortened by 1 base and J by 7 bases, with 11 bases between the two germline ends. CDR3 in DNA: TGTGCCAGCAGTTTAGTTACAGAGGAGAATGAGCAGTTCTTC. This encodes CASSLVTEENEQFF.

The CDR3: CASSFDLNEQFF. The CDR3 coding sequence is TGTGCCAGCAGCTTTGACCTAAATGAGCAGTTCTTC. The chain links TRBV11-3 to TRBJ2-1; no definite D call. The V end was cut by 3 bases, the J end by 7 bases, with 7 bases between. The germline V gene has CDR1 SGHNT and CDR2 YENEEA. This CDR3 region has 12 residues.

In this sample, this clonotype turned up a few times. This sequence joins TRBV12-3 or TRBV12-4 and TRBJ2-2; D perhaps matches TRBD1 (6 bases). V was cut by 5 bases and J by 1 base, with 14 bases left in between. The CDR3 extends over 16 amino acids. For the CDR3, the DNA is TGTGCCAGCAGTAACGACAGGCTTCGGAACACCGGGGAGCTGTTTTTT. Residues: CASSNDRLRNTGELFF.

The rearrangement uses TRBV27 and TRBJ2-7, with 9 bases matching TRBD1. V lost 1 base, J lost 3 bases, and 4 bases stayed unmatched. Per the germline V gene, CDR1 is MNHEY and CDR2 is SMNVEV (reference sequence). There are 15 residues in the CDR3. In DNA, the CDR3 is TGTGCCAGCAGTTTATGGGGACAGGGAGACTACGAGCAGTACTTC. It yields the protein CASSLWGQGDYEQYF.

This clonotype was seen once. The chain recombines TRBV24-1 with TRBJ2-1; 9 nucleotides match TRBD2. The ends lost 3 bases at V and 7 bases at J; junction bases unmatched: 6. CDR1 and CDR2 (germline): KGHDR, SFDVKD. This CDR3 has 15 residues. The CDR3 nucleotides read TGTGCCACCAGTGATATGGCTAGCGGGACGAATGAGCAGTTCTTC. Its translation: CATSDMASGTNEQFF.

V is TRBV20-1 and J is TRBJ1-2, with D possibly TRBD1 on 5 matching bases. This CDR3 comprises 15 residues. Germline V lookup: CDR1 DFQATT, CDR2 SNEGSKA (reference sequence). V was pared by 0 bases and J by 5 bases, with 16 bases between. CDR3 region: CSARDPGGVTYGYTF. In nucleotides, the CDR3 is TGCAGTGCTAGAGATCCGGGAGGGGTAACATATGGCTACACCTTC.

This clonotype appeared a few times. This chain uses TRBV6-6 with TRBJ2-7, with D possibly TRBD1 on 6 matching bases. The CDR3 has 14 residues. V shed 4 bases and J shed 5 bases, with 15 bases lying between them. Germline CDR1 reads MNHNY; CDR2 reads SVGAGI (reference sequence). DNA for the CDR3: TGTGCCAGCAGTTCTACAGGGTTAATTGACGAGCAGTACTTC. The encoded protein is CASSSTGLIDEQYF.

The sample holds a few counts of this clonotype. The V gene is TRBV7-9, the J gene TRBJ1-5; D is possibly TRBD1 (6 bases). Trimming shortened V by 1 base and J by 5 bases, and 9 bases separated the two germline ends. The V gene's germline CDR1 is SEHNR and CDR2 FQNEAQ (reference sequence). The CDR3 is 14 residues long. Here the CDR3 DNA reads TGTGCCAGCAGCTTAGTTGCAGGGGATCAGCCCCAGCATTTT. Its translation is CASSLVAGDQPQHF. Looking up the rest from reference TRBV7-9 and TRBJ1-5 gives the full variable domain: DTGVSQNPRHKITKRGQNVTFRCDPISEHNRLYWYRQTLGQGPEFLTYFQNEAQLEKSRLLSDRFSAERPKGSFSTLEIQRTEQGDSAMYLCASSLVAGDQPQHFGDGTRLSIL.

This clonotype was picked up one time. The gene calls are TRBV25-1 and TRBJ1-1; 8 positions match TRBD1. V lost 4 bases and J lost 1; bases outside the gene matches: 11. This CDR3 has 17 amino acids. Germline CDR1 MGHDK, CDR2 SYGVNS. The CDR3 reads CASSATTGARGNTEAFF. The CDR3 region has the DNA TGTGCCAGCAGTGCTACGACAGGGGCCCGGGGGAACACTGAAGCTTTCTTT. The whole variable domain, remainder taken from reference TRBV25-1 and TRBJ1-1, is EADIYQTPRYLVIGTGKKITLECSQTMGHDKMYWYQQDPGMELHLIHYSYGVNSTEKGDLSSESTVSRIRTEHFPLTLESARPSHTSQYLCASSATTGARGNTEAFFGQGTRLTVV.

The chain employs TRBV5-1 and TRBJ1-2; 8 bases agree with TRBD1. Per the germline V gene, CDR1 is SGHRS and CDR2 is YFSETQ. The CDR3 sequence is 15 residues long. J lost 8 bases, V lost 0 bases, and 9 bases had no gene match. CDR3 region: CASSLGQGARGGYTF. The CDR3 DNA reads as TGCGCCAGCAGCTTGGGCCAGGGGGCGCGCGGCGGCTACACCTTC.

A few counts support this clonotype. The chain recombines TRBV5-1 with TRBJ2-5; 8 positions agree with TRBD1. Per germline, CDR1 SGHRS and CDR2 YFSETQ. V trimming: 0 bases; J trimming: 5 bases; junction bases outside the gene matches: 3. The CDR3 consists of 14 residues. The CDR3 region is CASSLDRGSETQYF. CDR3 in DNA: TGCGCCAGCAGCTTGGACAGGGGGTCGGAGACCCAGTACTTC.

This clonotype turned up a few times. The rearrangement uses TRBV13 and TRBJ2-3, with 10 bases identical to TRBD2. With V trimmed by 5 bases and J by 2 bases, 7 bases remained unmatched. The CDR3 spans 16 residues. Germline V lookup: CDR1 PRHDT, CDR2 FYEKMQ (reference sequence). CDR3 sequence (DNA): TGTGCCAGCAGCCTACCCGGGACTAGCGTCACAGATACGCAGTATTTT. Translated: CASSLPGTSVTDTQYF.

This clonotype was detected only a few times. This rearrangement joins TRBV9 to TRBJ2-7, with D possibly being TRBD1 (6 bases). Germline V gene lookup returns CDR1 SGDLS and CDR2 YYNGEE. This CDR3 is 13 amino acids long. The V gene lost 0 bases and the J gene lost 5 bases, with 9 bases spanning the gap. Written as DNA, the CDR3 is TGTGCCAGCAGCGTAGCCAGGGGCCACGAGCAGTACTTC. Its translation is CASSVARGHEQYF.

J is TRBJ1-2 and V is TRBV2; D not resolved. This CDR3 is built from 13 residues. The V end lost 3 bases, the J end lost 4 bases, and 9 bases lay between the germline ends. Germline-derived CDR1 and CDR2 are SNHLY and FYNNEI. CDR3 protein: CASSDSASYGYTF. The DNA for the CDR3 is TGTGCCAGCAGTGATTCAGCCTCCTATGGCTACACCTTC.

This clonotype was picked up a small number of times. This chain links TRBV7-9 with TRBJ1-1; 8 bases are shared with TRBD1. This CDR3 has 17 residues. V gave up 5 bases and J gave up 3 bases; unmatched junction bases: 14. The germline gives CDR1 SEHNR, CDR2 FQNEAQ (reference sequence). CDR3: CASSRPGQGEVDTEAFF. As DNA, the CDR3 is TGTGCCAGCAGCCGTCCCGGACAGGGTGAAGTGGACACTGAAGCTTTCTTT.